These 7 T cell receptor beta chains came from one sample sequenced in a study of ipilimumab plus nivolumab after autologous stem cell transplantation. Produced via immunoSEQ multiplex PCR; TCRdb's table is partial and in-frame only. This sample has around 4,900 clones, with about 70% found just once. The starting material was PBMCs, obtained in a trial of ipilimumab plus nivolumab as post-transplant consolidation. Receptors originate from a male donor with multiple myeloma.

This clone showed up just a few times. The chain couples TRBV27 to TRBJ2-7; 11 bases agree with TRBD1. Trimming at V came to 5 bases and at J to 4 bases, leaving 4 bases not matched to a gene. The CDR3 length is 14 residues. Germline V gene data show CDR1 as MNHEY and CDR2 as SMNVEV (reference sequence). The CDR3 spells CASSPWDRGYEQYF. The CDR3 coding sequence is TGTGCCAGCAGTCCCTGGGACAGGGGGTACGAGCAGTACTTC.

This chain connects TRBV28 to TRBJ2-1; 7 positions agree with TRBD2. Per the germline V gene, CDR1 is MDHEN and CDR2 is SYDVKM. V trimming: 6 bases; J trimming: 0 bases; junction bases outside the gene matches: 5. This CDR3 spans 15 amino acids. The CDR3 nucleotides are TGTGCCAGCAGGGGCTCGGGGGGCTCCTACAATGAGCAGTTCTTC. Translating gives CASRGSGGSYNEQFF.

This chain uses TRBV7-9 with TRBJ2-5; TRBD2 might be the D (5 bases). Germline V gene sequence: CDR1 SEHNR, CDR2 FQNEAQ (reference sequence). This CDR3 region has 11 residues. The V gene lost 5 bases and the J gene lost 5 bases, with 6 bases spanning the gap. The CDR3 sequence: CASSRGETQYF. DNA of the CDR3: TGTGCCAGCAGCCGAGGGGAGACCCAGTACTTC.

The DNA of the CDR3 is TGTGCCAGCAGCCATAGCGGGGGGCTCGCGTCGAGGCTTCAGTATTTT. Protein sequence: CASSHSGGLASRLQYF. This rearrangement joins TRBV9 to TRBJ2-3; 10 nucleotides line up with TRBD2. Germline assignment: CDR1 SGDLS and CDR2 YYNGEE. This CDR3 is built from 16 residues. J was trimmed by 12 bases and V by 4 bases; bases with no gene match: 17.

This clone is termed medium-sized. V is TRBV7-8 and J is TRBJ1-2; 9 bases agree with TRBD1. This CDR3 contains 14 residues. V trimming: 4 bases; J trimming: 4 bases; junction bases outside the gene matches: 4. Germline V gene sequence: CDR1 SGHVS, CDR2 FQNEAQ. Here the CDR3 DNA reads TGTGCCAGCAGCTCGGGGACAGGGCGCTATGGCTACACCTTC. It translates to CASSSGTGRYGYTF.

Judged by abundance, this clone is medium-sized. The chain uses TRBV19 and TRBJ2-5; 10 bases are a match to TRBD2. The ends lost 10 bases at V and 5 bases at J; junction bases unmatched: 13. Germline CDR1 is LNHDA and CDR2 is SQIVND (reference sequence). This CDR3 is built from 15 residues. Here the CDR3 DNA reads TGTGCCACCGAGAAAGCGGGAGGGCCGGGGGAGACCCAGTACTTC. It translates to CATEKAGGPGETQYF.

The V and J genes are TRBV7-3 and TRBJ1-1; perhaps TRBD1 as D (6 bases). V shed 2 bases and J shed 4 bases, with 11 bases lying between them. The CDR3 consists of 14 residues. From germline, CDR1 is SGHTA and CDR2 FQGTGA. CDR3 bases: TGTGCCAGCAGCTTAGCCGGGGGGCCCACTGAAGCTTTCTTT. Protein product: CASSLAGGPTEAFF.